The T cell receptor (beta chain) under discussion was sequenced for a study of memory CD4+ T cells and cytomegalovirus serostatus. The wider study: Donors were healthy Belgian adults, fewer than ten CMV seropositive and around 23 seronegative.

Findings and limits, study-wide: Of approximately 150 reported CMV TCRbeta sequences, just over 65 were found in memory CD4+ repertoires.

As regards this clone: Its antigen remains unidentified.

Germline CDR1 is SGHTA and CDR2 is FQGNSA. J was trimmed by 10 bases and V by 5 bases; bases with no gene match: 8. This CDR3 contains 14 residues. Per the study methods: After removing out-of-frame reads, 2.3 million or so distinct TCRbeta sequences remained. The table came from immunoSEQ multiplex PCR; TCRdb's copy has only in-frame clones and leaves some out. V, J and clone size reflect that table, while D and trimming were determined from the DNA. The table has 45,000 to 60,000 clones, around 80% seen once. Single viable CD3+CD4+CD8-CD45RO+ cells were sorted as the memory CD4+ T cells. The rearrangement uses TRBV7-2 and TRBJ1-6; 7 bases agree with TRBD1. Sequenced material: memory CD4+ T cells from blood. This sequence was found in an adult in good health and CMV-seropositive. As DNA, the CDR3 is TGTGCCAGCAGCACACAGGGGTCGAAGTCACCCCTCCACTTT. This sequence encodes CASSTQGSKSPLHF.